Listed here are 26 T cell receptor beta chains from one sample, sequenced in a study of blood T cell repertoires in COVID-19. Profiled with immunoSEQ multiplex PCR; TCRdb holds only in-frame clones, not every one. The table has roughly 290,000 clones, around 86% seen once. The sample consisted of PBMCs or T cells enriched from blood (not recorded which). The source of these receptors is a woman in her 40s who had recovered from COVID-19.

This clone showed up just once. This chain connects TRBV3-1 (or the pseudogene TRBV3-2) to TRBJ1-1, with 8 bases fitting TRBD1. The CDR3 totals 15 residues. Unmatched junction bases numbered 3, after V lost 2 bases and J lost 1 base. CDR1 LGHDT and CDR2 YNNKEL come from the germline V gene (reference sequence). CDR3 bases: TGTGCCAGCAGCCAAAACAGGGGGGAGAACACTGAAGCTTTCTTT. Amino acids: CASSQNRGENTEAFF.

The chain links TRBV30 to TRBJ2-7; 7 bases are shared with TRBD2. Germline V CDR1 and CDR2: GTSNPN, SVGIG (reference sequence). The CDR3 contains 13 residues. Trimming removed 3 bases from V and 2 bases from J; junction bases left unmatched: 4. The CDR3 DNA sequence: TGTGCCTGGAGCGTACGGGGGGCCTACGAGCAGTACTTC. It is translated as CAWSVRGAYEQYF.

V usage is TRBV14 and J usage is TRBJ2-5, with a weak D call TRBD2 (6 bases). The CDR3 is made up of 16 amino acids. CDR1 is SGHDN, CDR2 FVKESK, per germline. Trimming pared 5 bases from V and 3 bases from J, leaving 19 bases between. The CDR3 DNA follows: TGTGCCAGCAGCTCACCCCCGGGACTCCAAGAAGAGACCCAGTACTTC. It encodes CASSSPPGLQEETQYF.

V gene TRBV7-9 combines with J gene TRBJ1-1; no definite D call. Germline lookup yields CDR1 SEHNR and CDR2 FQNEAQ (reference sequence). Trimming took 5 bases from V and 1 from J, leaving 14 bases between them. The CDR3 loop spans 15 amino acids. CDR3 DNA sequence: TGTGCCAGCAGCCCAGGAGCGGGGTCGAACACTGAAGCTTTCTTT. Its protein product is CASSPGAGSNTEAFF.

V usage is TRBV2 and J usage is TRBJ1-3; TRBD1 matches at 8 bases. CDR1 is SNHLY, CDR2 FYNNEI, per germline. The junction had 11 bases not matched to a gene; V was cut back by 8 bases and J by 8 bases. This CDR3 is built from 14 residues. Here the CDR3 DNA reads TGTGCCAGCTGGGGACTTTCACAGGGGGACACCATATATTTT. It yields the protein CASWGLSQGDTIYF.

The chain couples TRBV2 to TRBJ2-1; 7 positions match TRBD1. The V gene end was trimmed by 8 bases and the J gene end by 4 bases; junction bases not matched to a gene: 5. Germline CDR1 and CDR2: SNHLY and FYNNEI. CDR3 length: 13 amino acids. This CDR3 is CASQGDRYNEQFF. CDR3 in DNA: TGTGCCAGCCAGGGGGACCGATACAATGAGCAGTTCTTC. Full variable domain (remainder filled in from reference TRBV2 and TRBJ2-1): EPEVTQTPSHQVTQMGQEVILRCVPISNHLYFYWYRQILGQKVEFLVSFYNNEISEKSEIFDDQFSVERPDGSNFTLKIRSTKLEDSAMYFCASQGDRYNEQFFGPGTRLTVL.

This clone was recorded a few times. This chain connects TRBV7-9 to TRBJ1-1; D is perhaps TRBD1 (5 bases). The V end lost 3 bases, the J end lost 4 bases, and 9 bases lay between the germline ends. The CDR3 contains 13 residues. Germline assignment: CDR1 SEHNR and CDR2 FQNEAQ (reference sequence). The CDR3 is CASSFSGITEAFF. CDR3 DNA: TGTGCCAGCAGCTTTTCAGGGATCACTGAAGCTTTCTTT.

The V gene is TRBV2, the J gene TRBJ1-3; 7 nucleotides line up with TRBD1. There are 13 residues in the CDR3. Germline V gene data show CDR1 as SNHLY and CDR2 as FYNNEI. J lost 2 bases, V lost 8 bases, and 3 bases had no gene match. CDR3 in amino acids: CASLDRAGNTIYF. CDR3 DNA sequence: TGTGCCAGCCTAGACAGGGCTGGAAACACCATATATTTT.

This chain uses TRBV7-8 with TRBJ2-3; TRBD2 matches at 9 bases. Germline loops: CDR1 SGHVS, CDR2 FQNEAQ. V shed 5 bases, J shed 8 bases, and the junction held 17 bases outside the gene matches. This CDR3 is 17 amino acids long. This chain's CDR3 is CASSTWTSAMQFSTQYF. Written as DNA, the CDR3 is TGTGCCAGCAGCACCTGGACTAGCGCGATGCAATTTAGTACGCAGTATTTT.

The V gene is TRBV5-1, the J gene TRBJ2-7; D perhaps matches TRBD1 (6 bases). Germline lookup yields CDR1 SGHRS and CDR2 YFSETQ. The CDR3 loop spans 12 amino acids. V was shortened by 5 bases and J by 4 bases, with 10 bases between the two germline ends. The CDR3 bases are TGCGCCAGCAGGAGGACAGTTTACGAGCAGTACTTC. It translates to CASRRTVYEQYF.

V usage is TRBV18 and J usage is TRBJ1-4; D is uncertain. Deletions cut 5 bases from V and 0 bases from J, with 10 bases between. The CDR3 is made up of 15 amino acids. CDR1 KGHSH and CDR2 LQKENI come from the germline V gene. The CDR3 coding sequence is TGTGCCAGCTCATCACGGACTGCAACTAATGAAAAACTGTTTTTT. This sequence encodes CASSSRTATNEKLFF.

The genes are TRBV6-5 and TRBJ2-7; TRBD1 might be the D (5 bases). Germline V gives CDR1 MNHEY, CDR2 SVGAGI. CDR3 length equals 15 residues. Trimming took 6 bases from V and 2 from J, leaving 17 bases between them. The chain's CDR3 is CASSPDSRSTYEQYF. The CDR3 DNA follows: TGTGCCAGCAGCCCAGACAGCAGATCGACCTACGAGCAGTACTTC.

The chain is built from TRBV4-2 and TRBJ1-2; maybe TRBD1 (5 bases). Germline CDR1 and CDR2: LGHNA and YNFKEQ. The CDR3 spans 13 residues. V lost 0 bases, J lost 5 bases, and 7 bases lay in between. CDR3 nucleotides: TGTGCCAGCAGCCAAGAGGGACTTTATGGCTACACCTTC. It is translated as CASSQEGLYGYTF.

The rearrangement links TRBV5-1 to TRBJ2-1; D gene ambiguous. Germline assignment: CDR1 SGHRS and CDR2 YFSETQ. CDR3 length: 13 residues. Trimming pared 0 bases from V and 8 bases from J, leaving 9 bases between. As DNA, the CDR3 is TGCGCCAGCAGCTTGGTGGGCGATTATGAGCAGTTCTTC. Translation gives CASSLVGDYEQFF.

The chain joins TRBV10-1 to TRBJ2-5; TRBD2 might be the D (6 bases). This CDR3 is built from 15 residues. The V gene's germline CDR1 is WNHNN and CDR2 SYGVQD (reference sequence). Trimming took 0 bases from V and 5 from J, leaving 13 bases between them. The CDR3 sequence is CASSESLSEGETQYF. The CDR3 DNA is TGCGCCAGCAGTGAGTCCCTATCGGAGGGGGAGACCCAGTACTTC.

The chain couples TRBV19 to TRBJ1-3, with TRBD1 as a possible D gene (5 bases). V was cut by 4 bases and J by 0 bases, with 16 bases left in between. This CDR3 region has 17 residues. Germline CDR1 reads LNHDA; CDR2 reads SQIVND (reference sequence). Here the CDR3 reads CASSTRQSVLSGNTIYF. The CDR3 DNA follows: TGTGCCAGTAGTACCCGACAGTCCGTACTCTCTGGAAACACCATATATTTT.

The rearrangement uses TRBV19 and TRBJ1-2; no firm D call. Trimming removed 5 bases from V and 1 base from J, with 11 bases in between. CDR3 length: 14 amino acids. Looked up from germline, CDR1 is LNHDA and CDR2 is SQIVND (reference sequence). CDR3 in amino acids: CASSVRESNYGYTF. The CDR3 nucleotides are TGTGCCAGTAGTGTAAGAGAGAGTAACTATGGCTACACCTTC.

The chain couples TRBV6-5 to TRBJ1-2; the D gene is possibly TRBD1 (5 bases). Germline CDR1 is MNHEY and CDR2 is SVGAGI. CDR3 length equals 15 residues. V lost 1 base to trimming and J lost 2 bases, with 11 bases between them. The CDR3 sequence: CASSYLAGPNYGYTF. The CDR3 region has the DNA TGTGCCAGCAGTTACTTGGCAGGGCCGAACTATGGCTACACCTTC.

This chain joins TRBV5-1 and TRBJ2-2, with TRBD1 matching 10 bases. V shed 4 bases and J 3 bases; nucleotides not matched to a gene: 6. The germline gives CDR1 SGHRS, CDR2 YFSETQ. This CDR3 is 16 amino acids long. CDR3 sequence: CASSLSDRGHTGELFF. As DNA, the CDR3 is TGCGCCAGCAGCCTAAGTGACAGGGGGCACACCGGGGAGCTGTTTTTT.

CDR3: CASSLTRPTGGTEAFF. CDR3 sequence (DNA): TGCGCCAGCAGCCTAACCCGACCCACAGGGGGCACTGAAGCTTTCTTT. This chain joins TRBV5-1 and TRBJ1-1; 8 positions agree with TRBD1. The CDR3 totals 16 residues. Germline V gene lookup returns CDR1 SGHRS and CDR2 YFSETQ. The V segment lost 4 bases and the J segment 4 bases; nucleotides outside the gene matches: 12.

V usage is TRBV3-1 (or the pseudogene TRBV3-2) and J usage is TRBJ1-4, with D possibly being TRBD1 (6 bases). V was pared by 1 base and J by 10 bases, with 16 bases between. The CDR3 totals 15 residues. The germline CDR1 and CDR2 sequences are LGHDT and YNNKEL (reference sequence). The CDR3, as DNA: TGTGCCAGCAGCCAAGGGGGACACGGAGTGGGAAAACTGTTTTTT. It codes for CASSQGGHGVGKLFF.

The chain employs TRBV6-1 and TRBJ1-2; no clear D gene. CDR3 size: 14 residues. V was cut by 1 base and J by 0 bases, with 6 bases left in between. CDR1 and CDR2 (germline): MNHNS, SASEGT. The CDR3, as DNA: TGTGCCAGCAGTGAAGGGGCACCTAACTATGGCTACACCTTC. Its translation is CASSEGAPNYGYTF.

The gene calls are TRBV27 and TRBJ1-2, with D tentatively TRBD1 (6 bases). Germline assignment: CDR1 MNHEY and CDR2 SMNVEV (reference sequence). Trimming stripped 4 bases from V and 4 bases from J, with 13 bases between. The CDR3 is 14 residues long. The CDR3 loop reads CASSSYGQIYGYTF. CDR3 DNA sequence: TGTGCCAGCAGTTCCTACGGACAGATCTATGGCTACACCTTC.

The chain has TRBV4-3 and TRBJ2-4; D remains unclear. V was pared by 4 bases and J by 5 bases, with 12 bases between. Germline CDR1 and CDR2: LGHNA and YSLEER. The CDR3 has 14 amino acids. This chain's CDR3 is CASSLDVRENIQYF. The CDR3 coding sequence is TGCGCCAGCAGCCTCGATGTAAGAGAAAACATTCAGTACTTC.

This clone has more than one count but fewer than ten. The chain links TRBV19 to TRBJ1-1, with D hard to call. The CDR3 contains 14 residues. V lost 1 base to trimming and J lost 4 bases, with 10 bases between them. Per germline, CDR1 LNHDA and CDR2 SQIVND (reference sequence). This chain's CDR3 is CASSIADGGTEAFF. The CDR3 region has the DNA TGTGCCAGTAGTATAGCAGACGGAGGCACTGAAGCTTTCTTT.

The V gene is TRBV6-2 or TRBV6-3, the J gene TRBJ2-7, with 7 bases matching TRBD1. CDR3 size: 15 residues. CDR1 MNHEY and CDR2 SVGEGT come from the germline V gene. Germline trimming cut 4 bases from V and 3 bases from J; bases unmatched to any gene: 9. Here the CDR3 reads CASSSRTGVGYEQYF. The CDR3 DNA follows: TGTGCCAGCAGTTCCCGAACAGGGGTCGGCTACGAGCAGTACTTC.